This T cell receptor (beta chain) was sequenced in a study of T cell repertoires in cytomegalovirus infection. General observations from the study: The cumulative frequency of public TCR beta families identified carriers of CMV plus the relevant HLA. Predominance within the ex vivo response was attributable to HLA-C-restricted CMV-specific TCR beta clonotypes.

On this clonotype itself: Its antigen is unknown.

V was pared by 2 bases and J by 1 base, with 12 bases between. The CDR3 runs 15 residues. Germline-derived CDR1 and CDR2 are SGDLS and YYNGEE. TCRdb reprocessed the reads with MiXCR, giving one entry per CDR3 protein. In the table there are around 490,000 distinct CDR3 sequences, 26% of which are singletons. The receptor's source is a human donor in good health (CMV status not recorded). Some clones in this sample may be carry-over from other donors' samples. The V call is TRBV9, the J call TRBJ2-5; D perhaps matches TRBD1 (6 bases). The sample comprised PBMCs. The CDR3 spells CASSVGADTQETQYF. In nucleotides, the CDR3 is TGTGCCAGCAGCGTGGGGGCGGACACCCAAGAGACCCAGTACTTC.